These 4 T cell receptor beta chains share one sample of origin, sequenced in a study of T cells in tuberculosis. Generated by immunoSEQ multiplex PCR, the TCRdb table keeps only in-frame clones and is missing some. This table holds 40,000 to 45,000 clones, nearly 95% found once. Sequenced: PBMCs. The receptors originated from a donor between 10 and 35 years old with latent tuberculosis or without tuberculosis infection.

The chain uses TRBV5-6 and TRBJ1-1; D is unclear. This CDR3 region has 16 residues. Germline V CDR1 and CDR2: SGHDT, YYEEEE. V was pared by 3 bases and J by 0 bases, with 15 bases between. As DNA, the CDR3 is TGTGCCAGCAGCTCGGGAGGGAGTTTACTGAACACTGAAGCTTTCTTT. It specifies CASSSGGSLLNTEAFF.

V usage is TRBV12-5 and J usage is TRBJ1-3; no definite D call. The CDR3 is 14 residues long. Germline-derived CDR1 and CDR2 are LGHNT and FRNRAP. Trimming shortened V by 3 bases and J by 3 bases, and 9 bases separated the two germline ends. DNA of the CDR3: TGTGCTAGTGGTTTCGGGGAATTTGGAAACACCATATATTTT. It yields the protein CASGFGEFGNTIYF.

The V and J genes are TRBV19 and TRBJ2-1, with 7 bases aligning to TRBD2. The CDR3 sequence is 13 residues long. Unmatched junction bases numbered 7, after V lost 5 bases and J lost 9 bases. Germline CDR1 reads LNHDA; CDR2 reads SQIVND (reference sequence). CDR3 loop: CASSVPPGGEQFF. In DNA, the CDR3 is TGTGCCAGTAGTGTTCCTCCGGGGGGTGAGCAGTTCTTC.

The chain employs TRBV14 and TRBJ2-1, with 10 bases aligning to TRBD2. CDR1 is SGHDN and CDR2 is FVKESK in the germline V gene. CDR3 size: 17 residues. Trimming cost V 0 bases and J 6 bases; bases outside gene matches: 8. CDR3 sequence reads: CASSQEVRLAGLNEQFF. The DNA of the CDR3 is TGTGCCAGCAGCCAAGAGGTACGACTAGCGGGCCTCAATGAGCAGTTCTTC.